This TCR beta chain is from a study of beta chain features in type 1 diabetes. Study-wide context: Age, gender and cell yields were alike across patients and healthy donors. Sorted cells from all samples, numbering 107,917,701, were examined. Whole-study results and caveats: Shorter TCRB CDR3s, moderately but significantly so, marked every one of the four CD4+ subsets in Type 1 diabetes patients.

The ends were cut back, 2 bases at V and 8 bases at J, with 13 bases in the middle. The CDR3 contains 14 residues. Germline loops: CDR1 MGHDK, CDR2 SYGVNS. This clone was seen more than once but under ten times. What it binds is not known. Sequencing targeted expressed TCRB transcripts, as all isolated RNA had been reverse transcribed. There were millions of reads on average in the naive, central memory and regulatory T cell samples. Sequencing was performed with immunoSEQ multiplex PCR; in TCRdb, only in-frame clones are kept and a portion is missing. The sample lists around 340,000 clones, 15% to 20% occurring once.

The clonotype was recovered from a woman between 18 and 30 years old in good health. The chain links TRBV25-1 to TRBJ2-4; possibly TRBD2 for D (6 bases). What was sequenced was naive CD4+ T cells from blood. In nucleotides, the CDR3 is TGTGCCAGCAGTGAAGCACTCGGAGGGGACATTCAGTACTTC. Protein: CASSEALGGDIQYF.